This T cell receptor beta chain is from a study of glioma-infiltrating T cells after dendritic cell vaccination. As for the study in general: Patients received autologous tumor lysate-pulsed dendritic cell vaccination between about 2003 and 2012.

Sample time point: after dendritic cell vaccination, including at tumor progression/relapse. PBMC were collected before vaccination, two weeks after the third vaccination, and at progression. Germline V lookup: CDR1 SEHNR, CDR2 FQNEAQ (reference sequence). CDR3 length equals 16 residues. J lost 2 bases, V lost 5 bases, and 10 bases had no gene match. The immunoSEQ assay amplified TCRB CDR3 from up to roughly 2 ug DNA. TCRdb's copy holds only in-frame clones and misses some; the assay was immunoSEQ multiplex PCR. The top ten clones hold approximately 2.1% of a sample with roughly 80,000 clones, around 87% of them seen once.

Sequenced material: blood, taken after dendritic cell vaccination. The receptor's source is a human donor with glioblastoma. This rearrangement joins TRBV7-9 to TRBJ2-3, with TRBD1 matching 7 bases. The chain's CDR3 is CASSPWDSENTDTQYF. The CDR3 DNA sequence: TGTGCCAGCAGCCCGTGGGACAGTGAAAACACAGATACGCAGTATTTT.